This T cell receptor beta chain was recorded in a study of long-term antiretroviral therapy in people with HIV. General study findings and limits: Every time point showed a repertoire led by clones expanded before ART.

They ran version v3.0 of the immunoSEQ assay at survey level. Generated by immunoSEQ multiplex PCR, the TCRdb table keeps only in-frame clones and is missing some. The table lists 30,000 or so clones, roughly 84% of them singletons, with 6.5% to 9% in the top ten. About this clone: Its antigen is unidentified.

There was at least one pre-ART PBMC sample for each donor, plus at least two post-ART PBMC samples. V gave up 3 bases and J gave up 4 bases, with 10 bases separating them. There are 13 residues in the CDR3. Germline CDR1 reads GTSNPN; CDR2 reads SVGIG (reference sequence). The source of this sequence is a man aged 35 to 55 with HIV. V gene TRBV30 combines with J gene TRBJ2-1; no clear D gene. The input for sequencing was unsorted PBMCs, taken 3 years after starting antiretroviral therapy. The CDR3 loop is CAWSVGGYNEQFF. The DNA for the CDR3 is TGTGCCTGGAGCGTAGGTGGATACAATGAGCAGTTCTTC. Full variable domain (outside the CDR3, taken from reference TRBV30 and TRBJ2-1): SQTIHQWPATLVQPVGSPLSLECTVEGTSNPNLYWYRQAAGRGLQLLFYSVGIGQISSEVPQNLSASRPQDRQFILSSKKLLLSDSGFYLCAWSVGGYNEQFFGPGTRLTVL.